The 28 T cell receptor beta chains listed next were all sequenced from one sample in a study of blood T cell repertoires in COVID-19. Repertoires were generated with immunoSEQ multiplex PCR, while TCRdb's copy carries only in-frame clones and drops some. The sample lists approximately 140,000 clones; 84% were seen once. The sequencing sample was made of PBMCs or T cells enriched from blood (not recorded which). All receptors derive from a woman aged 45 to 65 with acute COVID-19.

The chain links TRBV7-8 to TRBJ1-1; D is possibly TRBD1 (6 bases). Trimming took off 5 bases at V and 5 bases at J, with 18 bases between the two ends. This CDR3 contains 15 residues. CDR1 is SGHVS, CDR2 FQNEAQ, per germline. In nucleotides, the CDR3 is TGTGCCAGCAGCCTAACCGCCCAGGGGTTAACTGAAGCTTTCTTT. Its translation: CASSLTAQGLTEAFF. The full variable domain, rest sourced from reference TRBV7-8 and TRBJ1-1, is GAGVSQSPRYKVAKRGQDVALRCDPISGHVSLFWYQQALGQGPEFLTYFQNEAQLDKSGLPSDRFFAERPEGSVSTLKIQRTQQEDSAVYLCASSLTAQGLTEAFFGQGTRLTVV.

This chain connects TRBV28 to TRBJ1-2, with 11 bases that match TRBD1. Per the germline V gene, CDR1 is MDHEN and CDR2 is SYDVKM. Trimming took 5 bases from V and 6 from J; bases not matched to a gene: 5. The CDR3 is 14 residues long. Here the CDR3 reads CASSPGQGANGYTF. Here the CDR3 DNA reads TGTGCCAGCAGTCCTGGACAGGGGGCGAATGGCTACACCTTC.

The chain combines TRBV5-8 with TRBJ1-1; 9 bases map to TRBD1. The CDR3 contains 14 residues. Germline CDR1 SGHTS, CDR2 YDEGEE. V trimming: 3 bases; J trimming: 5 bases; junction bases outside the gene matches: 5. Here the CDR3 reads CASSSGTGFTEAFF. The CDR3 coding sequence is TGTGCCAGCAGCTCCGGGACAGGGTTTACTGAAGCTTTCTTT.

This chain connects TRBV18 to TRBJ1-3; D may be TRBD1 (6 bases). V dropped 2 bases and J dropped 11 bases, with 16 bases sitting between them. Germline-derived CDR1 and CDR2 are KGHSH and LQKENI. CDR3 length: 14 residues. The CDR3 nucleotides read TGTGCCAGCTCACCAACGGCAGGGGATTCCGCCATATATTTT. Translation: CASSPTAGDSAIYF.

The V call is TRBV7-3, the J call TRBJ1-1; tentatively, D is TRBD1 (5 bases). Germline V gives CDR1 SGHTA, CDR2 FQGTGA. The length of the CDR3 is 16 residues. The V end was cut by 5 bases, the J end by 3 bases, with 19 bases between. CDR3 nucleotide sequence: TGTGCCAGCAGCCGCAACCAGGGTTGGGGTGACACTGAAGCTTTCTTT. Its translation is CASSRNQGWGDTEAFF.

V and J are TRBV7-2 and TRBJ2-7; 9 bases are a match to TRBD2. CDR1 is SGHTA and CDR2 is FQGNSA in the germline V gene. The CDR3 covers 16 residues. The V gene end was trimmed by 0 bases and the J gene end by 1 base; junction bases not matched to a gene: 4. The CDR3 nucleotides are TGTGCCAGCAGCTTAGCACCTAGCGGGATATCCTACGAGCAGTACTTC. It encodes CASSLAPSGISYEQYF.

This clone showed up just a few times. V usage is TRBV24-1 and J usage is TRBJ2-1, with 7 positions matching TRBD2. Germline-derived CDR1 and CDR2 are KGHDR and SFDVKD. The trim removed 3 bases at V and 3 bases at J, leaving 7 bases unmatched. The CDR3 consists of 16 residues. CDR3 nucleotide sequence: TGTGCCACCAGTGATCCTGCTAGCGGACACTACAATGAGCAGTTCTTC. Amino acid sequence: CATSDPASGHYNEQFF.

The CDR3 loop is CASSLRQGGRPQHF. The CDR3 bases are TGTGCCAGCAGCTTACGGCAGGGTGGGCGGCCCCAGCATTTT. V is TRBV5-6 and J is TRBJ1-5; maybe TRBD1 (5 bases). The germline V and J ends were trimmed by 2 bases and 9 bases, with 15 bases remaining between them. Germline CDR1 and CDR2: SGHDT and YYEEEE. The CDR3 consists of 14 residues.

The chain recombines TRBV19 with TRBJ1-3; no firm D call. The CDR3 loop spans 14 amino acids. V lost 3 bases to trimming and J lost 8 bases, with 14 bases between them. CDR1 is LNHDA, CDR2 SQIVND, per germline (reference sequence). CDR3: CASSMSSVEDTIYF. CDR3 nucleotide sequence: TGTGCCAGTAGTATGTCATCGGTCGAGGACACCATATATTTT.

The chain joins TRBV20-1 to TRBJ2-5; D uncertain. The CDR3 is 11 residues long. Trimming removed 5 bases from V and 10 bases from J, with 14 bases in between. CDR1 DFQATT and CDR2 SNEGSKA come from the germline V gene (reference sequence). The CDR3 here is CSADPGSVQYF. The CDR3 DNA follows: TGCAGTGCTGACCCTGGAAGCGTCCAGTACTTC.

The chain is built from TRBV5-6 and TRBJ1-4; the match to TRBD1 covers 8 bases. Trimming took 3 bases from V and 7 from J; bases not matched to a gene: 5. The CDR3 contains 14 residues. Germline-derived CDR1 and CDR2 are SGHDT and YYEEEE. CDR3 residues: CASSSGQGGEKLFF. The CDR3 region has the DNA TGTGCCAGCAGCTCCGGACAGGGAGGTGAAAAACTGTTTTTT.

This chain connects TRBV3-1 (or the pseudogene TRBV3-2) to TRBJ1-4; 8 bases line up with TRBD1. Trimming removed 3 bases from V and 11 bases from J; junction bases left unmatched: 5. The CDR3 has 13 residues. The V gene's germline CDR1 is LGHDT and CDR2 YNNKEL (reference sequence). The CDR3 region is CASSQRTGPKLFF. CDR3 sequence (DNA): TGTGCCAGCAGCCAGCGGACAGGGCCTAAACTGTTTTTT.

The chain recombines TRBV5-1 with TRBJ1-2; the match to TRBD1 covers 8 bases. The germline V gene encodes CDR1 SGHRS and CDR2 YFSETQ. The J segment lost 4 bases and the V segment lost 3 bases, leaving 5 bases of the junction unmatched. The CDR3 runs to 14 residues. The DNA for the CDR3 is TGCGCCAGCAGCTCCACAGGGGGATCCTATGGCTACACCTTC. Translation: CASSSTGGSYGYTF.

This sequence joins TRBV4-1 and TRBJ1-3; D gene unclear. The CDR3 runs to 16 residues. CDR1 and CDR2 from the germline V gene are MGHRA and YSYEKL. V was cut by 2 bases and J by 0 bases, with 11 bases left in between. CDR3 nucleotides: TGCGCCAGCAGCCAAAAGTACCCGAGCTCTGGAAACACCATATATTTT. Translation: CASSQKYPSSGNTIYF.

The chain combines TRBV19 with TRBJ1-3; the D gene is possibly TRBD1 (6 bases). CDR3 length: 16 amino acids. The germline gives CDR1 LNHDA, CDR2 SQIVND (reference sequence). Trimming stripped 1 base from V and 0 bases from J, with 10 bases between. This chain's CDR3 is CASSIGGGFSGNTIYF. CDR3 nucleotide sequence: TGTGCCAGTAGTATAGGGGGGGGCTTCTCTGGAAACACCATATATTTT.

The CDR3 loop reads CASSFAGFGGNTIYF. CDR3 nucleotides: TGCGCCAGCAGCTTTGCAGGGTTCGGTGGAAACACCATATATTTT. The gene calls are TRBV5-1 and TRBJ1-3; possible D gene TRBD1, 5 bases. This CDR3 comprises 15 residues. V lost 2 bases and J 3 bases, leaving 12 bases between the germline ends. The germline gives CDR1 SGHRS, CDR2 YFSETQ.

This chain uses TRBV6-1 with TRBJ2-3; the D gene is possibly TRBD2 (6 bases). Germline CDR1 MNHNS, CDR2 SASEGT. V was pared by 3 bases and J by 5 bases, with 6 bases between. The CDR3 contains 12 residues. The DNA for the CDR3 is TGTGCCAGCAGTGAGCGGGGAGATACGCAGTATTTT. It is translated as CASSERGDTQYF.

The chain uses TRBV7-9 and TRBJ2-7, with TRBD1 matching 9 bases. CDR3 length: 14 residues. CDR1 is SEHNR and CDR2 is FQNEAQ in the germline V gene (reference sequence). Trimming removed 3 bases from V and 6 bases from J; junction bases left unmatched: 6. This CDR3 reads CASSLGTGKGEQYF. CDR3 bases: TGTGCCAGCAGCTTGGGGACAGGGAAAGGCGAGCAGTACTTC.

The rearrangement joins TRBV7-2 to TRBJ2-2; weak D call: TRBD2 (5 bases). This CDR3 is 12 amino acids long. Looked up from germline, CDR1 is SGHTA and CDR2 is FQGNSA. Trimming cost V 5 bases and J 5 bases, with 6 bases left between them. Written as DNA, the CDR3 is TGTGCCAGCAGCCGCGGGACCGGGGAGCTGTTTTTT. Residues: CASSRGTGELFF.

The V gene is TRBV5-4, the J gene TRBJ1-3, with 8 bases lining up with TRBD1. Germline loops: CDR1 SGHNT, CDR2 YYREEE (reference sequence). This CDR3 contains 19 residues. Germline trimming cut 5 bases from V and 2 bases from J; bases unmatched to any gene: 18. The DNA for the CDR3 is TGTGCCAGCAGTTTCGGTGGACAGGGCACCCTTACAGCTGGAAACACCATATATTTT. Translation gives CASSFGGQGTLTAGNTIYF.

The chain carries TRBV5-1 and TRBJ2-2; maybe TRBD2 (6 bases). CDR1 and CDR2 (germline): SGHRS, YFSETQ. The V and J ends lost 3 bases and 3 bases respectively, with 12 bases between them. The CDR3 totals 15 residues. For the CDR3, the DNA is TGCGCCAGCAGCTGGAGCGGAGGGGACACCGGGGAGCTGTTTTTT. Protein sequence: CASSWSGGDTGELFF.

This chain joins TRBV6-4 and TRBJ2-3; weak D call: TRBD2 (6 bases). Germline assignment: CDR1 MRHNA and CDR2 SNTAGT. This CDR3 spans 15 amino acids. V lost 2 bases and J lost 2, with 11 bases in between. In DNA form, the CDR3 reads TGTGCCAGCAGTGACGGGACTTTTAACACAGATACGCAGTATTTT. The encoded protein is CASSDGTFNTDTQYF.

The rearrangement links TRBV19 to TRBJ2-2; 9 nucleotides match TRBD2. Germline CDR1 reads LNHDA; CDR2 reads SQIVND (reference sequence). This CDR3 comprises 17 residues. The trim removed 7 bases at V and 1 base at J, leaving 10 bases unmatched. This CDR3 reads CASKGGGTSWNTGELFF. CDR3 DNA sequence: TGTGCCAGTAAGGGGGGTGGGACTAGCTGGAACACCGGGGAGCTGTTTTTT.

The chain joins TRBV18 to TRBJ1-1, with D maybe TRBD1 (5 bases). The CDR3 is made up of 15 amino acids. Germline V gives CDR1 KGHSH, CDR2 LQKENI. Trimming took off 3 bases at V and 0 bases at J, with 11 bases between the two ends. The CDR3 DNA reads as TGTGCCAGCTCACCCACGACAGTACTGAACACTGAAGCTTTCTTT. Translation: CASSPTTVLNTEAFF.

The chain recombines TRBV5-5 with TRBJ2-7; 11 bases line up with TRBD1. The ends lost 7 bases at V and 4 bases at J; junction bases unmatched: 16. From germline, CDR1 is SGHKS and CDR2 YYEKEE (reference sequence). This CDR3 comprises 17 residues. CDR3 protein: CASALFGTGGVRYEQYF. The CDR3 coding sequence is TGTGCCAGCGCACTCTTCGGGACAGGGGGAGTGCGGTACGAGCAGTACTTC.

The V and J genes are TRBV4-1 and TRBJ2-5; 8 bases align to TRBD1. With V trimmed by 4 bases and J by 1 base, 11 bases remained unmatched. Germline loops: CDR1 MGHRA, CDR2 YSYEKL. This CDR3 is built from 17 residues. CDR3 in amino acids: CASSLGISDRGQETQYF. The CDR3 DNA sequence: TGCGCCAGCAGCCTAGGGATCTCAGACAGGGGCCAAGAGACCCAGTACTTC.

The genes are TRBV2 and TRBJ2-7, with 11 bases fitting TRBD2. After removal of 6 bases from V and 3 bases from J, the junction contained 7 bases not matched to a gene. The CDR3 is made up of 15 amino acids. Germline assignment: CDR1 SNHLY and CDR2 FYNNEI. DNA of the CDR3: TGTGCCAGCAGGGGGGGACTAGCGGAGGGCTACGAGCAGTACTTC. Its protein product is CASRGGLAEGYEQYF.

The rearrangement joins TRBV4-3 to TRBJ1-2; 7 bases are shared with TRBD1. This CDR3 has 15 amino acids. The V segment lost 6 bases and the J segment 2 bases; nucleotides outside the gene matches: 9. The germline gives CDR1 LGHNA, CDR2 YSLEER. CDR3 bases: TGCGCCAGCAGACCTGGGACAGCGTGGAACTATGGCTACACCTTC. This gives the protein CASRPGTAWNYGYTF.